This is a list of T cell receptor beta chains from one sample in a study of cytomegalovirus exposure and HLA in healthy donors. Here immunoSEQ multiplex PCR was the method, and the copy in TCRdb shows in-frame clones only, minus some. The repertoire consists of fewer than 250,000 clones, with around 80% occurring once and the leading ten covering nearly 6%. Input material: PBMCs. Receptors originate from a man aged 35 to 55 in good health and CMV-seropositive. Both conserved end residues are trimmed from each CDR3. The D gene is left open where the match is weak. Where a row states a size, it is once, few, many or the class of an expanded clone; other rows omit it.

cdr3_length: 12
v_call: TRBV10-1
d_call: TRBD1
j_call: TRBJ2-7
clone_size: .
cdr3_aa: ASSPGTGRREQY

cdr3_length: 11
v_call: TRBV6-5
d_call: .
j_call: TRBJ2-7
clone_size: .
cdr3_aa: ASSRQEGYEQY

cdr3_length: 11
v_call: TRBV14
d_call: .
j_call: TRBJ2-1
clone_size: .
cdr3_aa: ASSHAPYNEQF

cdr3_length: 12
v_call: TRBV5-4
d_call: .
j_call: TRBJ1-1
clone_size: .
cdr3_aa: ASSASRSNTEAF

cdr3_length: 12
v_call: TRBV5-4
d_call: .
j_call: TRBJ2-5
clone_size: once
cdr3_aa: ASSLGGGRETQY

cdr3_length: 13
v_call: TRBV9
d_call: .
j_call: TRBJ1-1
clone_size: .
cdr3_aa: ASSVGVDINTEAF

cdr3_length: 14
v_call: TRBV5-5
d_call: TRBD2
j_call: TRBJ2-4
clone_size: .
cdr3_aa: ASSLKLAGAGNIQY

cdr3_length: 13
v_call: TRBV5-8
d_call: TRBD2
j_call: TRBJ2-3
clone_size: .
cdr3_aa: ASSSGLAGGDTQY

cdr3_length: 13
v_call: TRBV6-4
d_call: TRBD2
j_call: TRBJ2-4
clone_size: .
cdr3_aa: ASSRTSGGGDIQY

cdr3_length: 12
v_call: TRBV27
d_call: TRBD1
j_call: TRBJ2-3
clone_size: once
cdr3_aa: ASSSDRITDTQY

cdr3_length: 12
v_call: TRBV7-2
d_call: .
j_call: TRBJ1-2
clone_size: .
cdr3_aa: ASSYLSGSRGYT

cdr3_length: 11
v_call: TRBV13
d_call: TRBD1
j_call: TRBJ2-5
clone_size: .
cdr3_aa: ASSWGQQETQY

cdr3_length: 13
v_call: TRBV18
d_call: TRBD1
j_call: TRBJ1-1
clone_size: .
cdr3_aa: ASSQQDRGDTEAF

cdr3_length: 14
v_call: TRBV27
d_call: TRBD1
j_call: TRBJ2-3
clone_size: .
cdr3_aa: ASSSRQGSSTDTQY

cdr3_length: 14
v_call: TRBV15
d_call: .
j_call: TRBJ2-3
clone_size: .
cdr3_aa: ATSSARAGLGDTQY

cdr3_length: 12
v_call: TRBV27
d_call: TRBD1
j_call: TRBJ2-7
clone_size: .
cdr3_aa: ASSLQGDFYEQY

cdr3_length: 13
v_call: TRBV19
d_call: TRBD1
j_call: TRBJ2-5
clone_size: .
cdr3_aa: ASSTHPGTVETQY

cdr3_length: 16
v_call: TRBV7-9
d_call: TRBD1
j_call: TRBJ1-3
clone_size: .
cdr3_aa: ASSLAPGGGPSGNTIY

cdr3_length: 13
v_call: TRBV15
d_call: TRBD2
j_call: TRBJ2-2
clone_size: .
cdr3_aa: ATSRTSGEGGELF

cdr3_length: 14
v_call: TRBV5-6
d_call: TRBD2
j_call: TRBJ2-3
clone_size: .
cdr3_aa: ASSLVSSGSGDTQY

cdr3_length: 12
v_call: TRBV9
d_call: .
j_call: TRBJ1-3
clone_size: once
cdr3_aa: ASSQGGSGNTIY

cdr3_length: 14
v_call: TRBV2
d_call: TRBD2
j_call: TRBJ2-4
clone_size: .
cdr3_aa: ASSGLAGDTKNIQY

cdr3_length: 14
v_call: TRBV7-2
d_call: TRBD2
j_call: TRBJ2-2
clone_size: once
cdr3_aa: ASRSVAGVYTGELF

cdr3_length: 12
v_call: TRBV9
d_call: .
j_call: TRBJ2-1
clone_size: .
cdr3_aa: ASLKSAIYNEQF

cdr3_length: 12
v_call: TRBV19
d_call: TRBD2
j_call: TRBJ2-3
clone_size: .
cdr3_aa: ASSRGGRTDTQY

cdr3_length: 12
v_call: TRBV7-9
d_call: .
j_call: TRBJ1-1
clone_size: .
cdr3_aa: ASSPAGEVTEAF

cdr3_length: 14
v_call: TRBV4-1
d_call: .
j_call: TRBJ1-3
clone_size: .
cdr3_aa: ASSQQTEGSGNTIY

cdr3_length: 13
v_call: TRBV11-1
d_call: TRBD1
j_call: TRBJ2-7
clone_size: .
cdr3_aa: ASSPTDRDSYEQY

cdr3_length: 17
v_call: TRBV27
d_call: .
j_call: TRBJ2-6
clone_size: .
cdr3_aa: ASSLSGGPTNSGANVLT

cdr3_length: 9
v_call: TRBV30
d_call: .
j_call: TRBJ1-4
clone_size: .
cdr3_aa: GGRTNEKLF

cdr3_length: 12
v_call: TRBV2
d_call: .
j_call: TRBJ1-5
clone_size: .
cdr3_aa: ASSTGQFNQPQH

cdr3_length: 10
v_call: TRBV5-6
d_call: .
j_call: TRBJ1-1
clone_size: .
cdr3_aa: ASSSPGAEAF

cdr3_length: 14
v_call: TRBV7-9
d_call: TRBD2
j_call: TRBJ2-3
clone_size: .
cdr3_aa: ASSLVEASGADTQY

cdr3_length: 12
v_call: TRBV6-6
d_call: .
j_call: TRBJ2-7
clone_size: .
cdr3_aa: ASSYLQGTYEQY